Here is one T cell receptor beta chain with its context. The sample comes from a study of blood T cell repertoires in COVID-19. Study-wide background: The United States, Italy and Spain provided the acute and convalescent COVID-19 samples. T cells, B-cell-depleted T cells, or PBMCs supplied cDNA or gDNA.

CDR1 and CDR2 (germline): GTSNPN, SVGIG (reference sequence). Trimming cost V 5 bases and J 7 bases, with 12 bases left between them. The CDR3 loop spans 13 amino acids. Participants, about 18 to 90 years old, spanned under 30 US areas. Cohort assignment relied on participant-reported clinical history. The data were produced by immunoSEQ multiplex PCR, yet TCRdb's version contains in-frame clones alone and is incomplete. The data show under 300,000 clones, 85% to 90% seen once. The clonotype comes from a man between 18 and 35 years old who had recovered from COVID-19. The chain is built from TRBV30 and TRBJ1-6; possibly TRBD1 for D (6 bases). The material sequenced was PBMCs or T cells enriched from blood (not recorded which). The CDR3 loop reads CAWEGQINSPLHF. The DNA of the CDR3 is TGTGCCTGGGAAGGACAGATAAATTCACCCCTCCACTTT.